A single sample is the source of the 5 T cell receptor beta chains below, sequenced in a study of shared clonotypes between healthy human individuals. Sequenced by immunoSEQ multiplex PCR; TCRdb stores in-frame clones only, minus some. Of under 2,500,000 clones listed, 95% are singletons. Sequenced: naive CD4+ T cells sorted from blood. As to subset: CD45RA+ positively selected. The receptors shown here come from a man between 18 and 29 years old in good health.

In the case of this clone: Other DNA sequences within the sample encode an identical CDR3. CDR3 amino acids: CASSSNTDTQYF. Here the CDR3 DNA reads TGTGCCAGCAGCTCAAACACAGATACGCAGTATTTT. This chain joins TRBV5-4 and TRBJ2-3; D gene unclear. V shed 3 bases and J shed 2 bases, with 4 bases lying between them. The CDR3 has 12 amino acids. Germline V gene lookup returns CDR1 SGHNT and CDR2 YYREEE (reference sequence).

The rearrangement joins TRBV21-1 to TRBJ2-7; the D segment call TRBD1 is taken from the table without a DNA check. TRBV21-1 is a documented pseudogene. The CDR3 length is 17 residues. For the CDR3, the DNA is TGTGCCAGCAGCAAGGTTTGGACAGGGGGCCTTGCCTACGAGCAGTACTTC. This gives the protein CASSKVWTGGLAYEQYF.

This clone was recorded a few times. The chain combines TRBV25-1 with TRBJ1-6; D unclear. V was clipped by 0 bases and J by 7 bases, with 4 bases between them. Germline values: CDR1 MGHDK, CDR2 SYGVNS. The CDR3 contains 13 residues. CDR3 residues: CASSEYSNSPLHF. The DNA of the CDR3 is TGTGCCAGCAGTGAATATAGCAATTCACCCCTCCACTTT.

Only one count was recorded for this clone. This sequence joins TRBV11-2 and TRBJ2-3; D might be TRBD2 (5 bases). CDR1 and CDR2 (germline): SGHAT, FQNNGV. The CDR3 spans 14 residues. V was trimmed by 3 bases and J by 2 bases, leaving 9 bases between them. The chain's CDR3 is CASSFTDYTDTQYF. As DNA, the CDR3 is TGTGCCAGCAGCTTTACTGACTACACAGATACGCAGTATTTT.

Concerning this clone: Distinct nucleotide sequences in the sample also encode this CDR3. The rearrangement joins TRBV27 to TRBJ1-1, with D tentatively TRBD1 (6 bases). V was pared by 2 bases and J by 2 bases, with 9 bases between. CDR1 and CDR2 from the germline V gene are MNHEY and SMNVEV (reference sequence). CDR3 size: 14 residues. The CDR3 DNA follows: TGTGCCAGCAGTTTAGGGGGCAGCAACACTGAAGCTTTCTTT. Protein sequence: CASSLGGSNTEAFF.